The T cell receptor beta chain under discussion was sequenced for a study of T cell repertoires in cytomegalovirus infection. Study-level background: As its CMV epitopes, the study selected recently identified HLA-C-restricted and well-studied HLA-B-restricted targets. Study-wide results and caveats: Ex vivo, HLA-C-restricted CMV-specific TCR beta clonotypes prevailed over the rest of the response.

Each CDR3 protein gets one entry after TCRdb re-called the reads with MiXCR. The sample has approximately 470,000 distinct CDR3 sequences, roughly 42% seen once. In the case of this clonotype: Its antigen remains unidentified.

Germline CDR1 MNHNS, CDR2 SASEGT. J lost 10 bases, V lost 6 bases, and 8 bases had no gene match. The CDR3 covers 15 residues. The V gene is TRBV6-1, the J gene TRBJ2-1; 14 nucleotides line up with TRBD2. This receptor was identified in a human donor in good health (CMV status not recorded). Some clones in this sample may be carry-over from other donors' samples. Sequencing used cultured PBMCs, obtained from culture after CMV antigen stimulation. This chain's CDR3 is CASSLTSGGAEEQFF. Here the CDR3 DNA reads TGTGCCAGCAGCCTGACTAGCGGGGGGGCAGAGGAGCAGTTCTTC.